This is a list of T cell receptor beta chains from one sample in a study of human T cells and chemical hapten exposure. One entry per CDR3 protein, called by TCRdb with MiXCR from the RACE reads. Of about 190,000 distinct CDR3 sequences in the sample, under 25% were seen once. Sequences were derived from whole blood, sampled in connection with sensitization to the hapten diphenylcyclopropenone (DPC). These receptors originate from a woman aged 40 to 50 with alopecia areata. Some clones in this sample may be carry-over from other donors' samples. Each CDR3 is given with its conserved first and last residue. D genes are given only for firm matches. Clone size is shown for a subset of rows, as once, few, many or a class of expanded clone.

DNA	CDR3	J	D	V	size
TGTGCCAGCAGTCTAAAAACCGGGACGGGGGATGAAAAACTGTTTTTT	CASSLKTGTGDEKLFF	TRBJ1-4	-	TRBV28	-
TGTGCCAGCAGTCCACAGGGGAACTCTGGGAACACCATATATTTT	CASSPQGNSGNTIYF	TRBJ1-3	TRBD1	TRBV12-3/TRBV12-4	once
TGCAGTGCTAGAGGAGCAGCCACTAGCGGAGGGGGCTCCTACAATGAGCAGTTCTTC	CSARGAATSGGGSYNEQFF	TRBJ2-1	TRBD2	TRBV20-1	many
TGCTCCCCGGGACTAGCGGGCGAGACCCAGTACTTC	CSPGLAGETQYF	TRBJ2-5	TRBD2	TRBV20-1	-
TGTGCCACCAGCCCCCGCGGACTAGCGGGCCCAAATGAGCAGTTCTTC	CATSPRGLAGPNEQFF	TRBJ2-1	TRBD2	TRBV15	many
TGTGCCAGCAGGTTTCAGGACAATGAGCAGTTCTTC	CASRFQDNEQFF	TRBJ2-1	-	TRBV2	few
TGTGCCAGCAGTTACGGGGGCCAAGGAACATACGACACCGGGGAGCTGTTTTTT	CASSYGGQGTYDTGELFF	TRBJ2-2	-	TRBV6-2/TRBV6-3	-
TGTGCCAGCGGGACTAGCGGGAACAATGAGCAGTTCTTC	CASGTSGNNEQFF	TRBJ2-1	TRBD2	TRBV19	few
TGTGCCAGCTCACCACTTGTATCCGGGGCGGAAGGGGGCTACACCTTC	CASSPLVSGAEGGYTF	TRBJ1-2	-	TRBV18	few
TGTGCCAGCCGATCCACCGGGACCCTCACCTCCTACGAGCAGTACTTC	CASRSTGTLTSYEQYF	TRBJ2-7	-	TRBV6-2/TRBV6-3	few
TGTGCCATCAGTGAGTCCCTAGCCATTGACTTGGACGAGCAGTACTTC	CAISESLAIDLDEQYF	TRBJ2-7	-	TRBV10-3	many
TGTGCCGTCCACGCACAGGGGGCTCTTGGCTACACCTTC	CAVHAQGALGYTF	TRBJ1-2	TRBD1	TRBV10-3	-
TGTGCCAGCAGCGGGGCCTTCTCCGAGCAGTTCTTC	CASSGAFSEQFF	TRBJ2-1	-	TRBV7-8	once
TGTGCCAGCAGCCCCATCTCTGGAGGGGCCAACGTCCTGACTTTC	CASSPISGGANVLTF	TRBJ2-6	-	TRBV7-9	-
TGTGCCAGCAGTTCACTGATCTACGAGCAGTACTTC	CASSSLIYEQYF	TRBJ2-7	-	TRBV28	few
TGTGCCAGCAGTTTAGAGGGGCGGCTACGCACAGATACGCAGTATTTT	CASSLEGRLRTDTQYF	TRBJ2-3	-	TRBV27	few
TGTGCCAGCAGTGACCAGGGGCAAAATGAAAAACTGTTTTTT	CASSDQGQNEKLFF	TRBJ1-4	-	TRBV6-1	many
TGCAGTGCGCCCCCGGGACTAGCGGGTTTCAATGAGCAGTTCTTC	CSAPPGLAGFNEQFF	TRBJ2-1	TRBD2	TRBV20-1	few
TGTGCCAGCAGGCAACAGGGGGCTCAGAACACCGGGGAGCTGTTTTTT	CASRQQGAQNTGELFF	TRBJ2-2	TRBD1	TRBV3-1	few
TGTGCCAGCAGTTTCAGCCCAGACAGAGAAGCTTTCTTT	CASSFSPDREAFF	TRBJ1-1	-	TRBV28	few
TGTGCCAGCAGGTTCAATCCGGGGGTCTCTGGAAACACCATATATTTT	CASRFNPGVSGNTIYF	TRBJ1-3	-	TRBV12-3/TRBV12-4	-
TGTGCCAGCAGCGAGACTGGAACTACAAATGAGCAGTTCTTC	CASSETGTTNEQFF	TRBJ2-1	-	TRBV7-2	-
TGCGCCAGCAGCGTGACAGGGGGGTACACCGGGGAGCTGTTTTTT	CASSVTGGYTGELFF	TRBJ2-2	TRBD1	TRBV5-1	-
TGTGCCAGCAGCCACAGGGGGCTCGGTGTCTACGAGCAGTACTTC	CASSHRGLGVYEQYF	TRBJ2-7	TRBD1	TRBV6-6	-
TGCAGCGTTGAAGAGTTAGGGGGAACCGAGCAGTACTTC	CSVEELGGTEQYF	TRBJ2-7	-	TRBV29-1	many
TGCGCCAGCAGCCCGAGTAGCGGGCCGCAGTATTTT	CASSPSSGPQYF	TRBJ2-3	TRBD2	TRBV5-1	few
TGTGCCAGCAGCTCCCGGCAGGGGCTAGCGGTTAACGGGGAGCTGTTTTTT	CASSSRQGLAVNGELFF	TRBJ2-2	-	TRBV3-1	few
TGCGCCAGCAGCCAAGCAGTACCTGGGGCCAACGTCCTGACTTTC	CASSQAVPGANVLTF	TRBJ2-6	-	TRBV4-3	-
TGTGCCAGCAGCCCTTTCCCGGACTCGAGCTCCTACGAGCAGTACTTC	CASSPFPDSSSYEQYF	TRBJ2-7	-	TRBV6-5	few
TGTGCCAGCAGTTCTGGACAGGGCCACACTGAAGCTTTCTTT	CASSSGQGHTEAFF	TRBJ1-1	TRBD1	TRBV27	many
TGCAGCGTTGAAGATGCCTACACCGGGGAGCTGTTTTTT	CSVEDAYTGELFF	TRBJ2-2	-	TRBV29-1	few
TGTGCCAGCAGCCAAGGTGAACTCGGTGGGGGGACCCAGTACTTC	CASSQGELGGGTQYF	TRBJ2-5	-	TRBV3-1	-
TGTGCCAGCCGGAGCGGCTATAGCAATCAGCCCCAGCATTTT	CASRSGYSNQPQHF	TRBJ1-5	-	TRBV6-5	-
TGCAGCGTTGAAGATCCCAGGAGTGGGGCCAACGTCCTGACTTTC	CSVEDPRSGANVLTF	TRBJ2-6	-	TRBV29-1	many
TGCGCCAGCAGCCAAGGGTTGGGGACTAGCGGGAGAGGAGAGCAGTTCTTC	CASSQGLGTSGRGEQFF	TRBJ2-1	TRBD2	TRBV4-1	few